A single sample gave rise to the 12 T cell receptor beta chains below, sequenced in a study of OX40 agonist ivuxolimab in advanced cancers. Profiling relied on immunoSEQ multiplex PCR, and the TCRdb table lists in-frame clones only, not all of them. Altogether roughly 57,000 clones are present, approximately 79% being singletons, with the ten largest covering 2% to 2.5%. Sequences were derived from CD4+ or CD8+ T cells sorted from blood, sampled in a trial of the OX40 agonist ivuxolimab. The receptors stem from an adult with an advanced solid tumor such as melanoma, head and neck, liver or kidney cancer.

The V call is TRBV19, the J call TRBJ2-7, with D possibly matching TRBD1 (6 bases). V lost 2 bases and J lost 0, with 8 bases in between. Germline loops: CDR1 LNHDA, CDR2 SQIVND (reference sequence). CDR3 length: 14 residues. In nucleotides, the CDR3 is TGTGCCAGTAGTATAACAGGGACCTCCTACGAGCAGTACTTC. Its protein product is CASSITGTSYEQYF.

This clone was seen a few times. The chain links TRBV4-3 to TRBJ2-3; no clear D. The CDR3 is 11 residues long. V was shortened by 5 bases and J by 4 bases, with 4 bases between the two germline ends. Germline V gives CDR1 LGHNA, CDR2 YSLEER. The CDR3 DNA follows: TGCGCCAGCAGCTTGGCAGATACGCAGTATTTT. The encoded protein is CASSLADTQYF.

The gene calls are TRBV7-2 and TRBJ2-3; 10 positions match TRBD1. Germline CDR1 reads SGHTA; CDR2 reads FQGNSA. This CDR3 is 16 amino acids long. The J segment lost 6 bases and the V segment lost 5 bases, leaving 11 bases of the junction unmatched. The CDR3 DNA follows: TGTGCCAGCAGCAAGACCCGGGACAGGGGTGCGGATACGCAGTATTTT. As protein: CASSKTRDRGADTQYF.

This clone has just a few counts. At one of its ends the junction is not consistent with the germline gene, which may arise from a read error. This chain connects TRBV4-2 to TRBJ1-6, with 8 bases aligning to TRBD1. The V gene's germline CDR1 is LGHNA and CDR2 YNFKEQ. The CDR3 extends over 12 amino acids. The CDR3 is CASSQAGTGLTF. Written as DNA, the CDR3 is TGTGCCAGCAGCCAGGCCGGGACAGGCTTGACTTTT.

The gene calls are TRBV19 and TRBJ1-5, with 9 bases identical to TRBD1. The CDR3 spans 15 residues. With V trimmed by 7 bases and J by 5 bases, 9 bases remained unmatched. Germline V gene data show CDR1 as LNHDA and CDR2 as SQIVND (reference sequence). CDR3 amino acids: CASTRDRAEDQPQHF. CDR3 nucleotides: TGTGCCAGTACTCGGGACAGGGCGGAAGATCAGCCCCAGCATTTT.

The V and J genes are TRBV7-2 and TRBJ1-3, with a tentative D call TRBD1 (5 bases). The CDR3 totals 14 residues. V lost 2 bases and J 0 bases, leaving 5 bases between the germline ends. The germline V gene has CDR1 SGHTA and CDR2 FQGNSA. The CDR3 DNA reads as TGTGCCAGCAGCTTAACAGGCTCTGGAAACACCATATATTTT. It specifies CASSLTGSGNTIYF.

Only a few counts were recorded for this clone. V gene TRBV7-6 combines with J gene TRBJ1-3; D unclear. The CDR3 length is 15 residues. V was trimmed by 4 bases and J by 0 bases, leaving 10 bases between them. Per germline, CDR1 SGHVS and CDR2 FNYEAQ. The CDR3 DNA reads TGTGCCAGCAGCTCGTCCTCTGGCTCTGGAAACACCATATATTTT. It encodes CASSSSSGSGNTIYF.

This clone was observed a handful of times. This chain connects TRBV19 to TRBJ2-3, with a possible D match to TRBD2 (6 bases). The CDR3 loop spans 17 amino acids. Germline assignment: CDR1 LNHDA and CDR2 SQIVND (reference sequence). V gave up 5 bases and J gave up 2 bases, with 20 bases separating them. CDR3 sequence: CASSDGRTGRFTDTQYF. The CDR3 DNA sequence: TGTGCCAGTAGTGATGGCCGGACTGGGAGGTTCACAGATACGCAGTATTTT. Using reference TRBV19 and TRBJ2-3 for the parts outside the CDR3, the full variable domain is DGGITQSPKYLFRKEGQNVTLSCEQNLNHDAMYWYRQDPGQGLRLIYYSQIVNDFQKGDIAEGYSVSREKKESFPLTVTSAQKNPTAFYLCASSDGRTGRFTDTQYFGPGTRLTVL.

The chain links TRBV2 to TRBJ2-7; D possibly uses TRBD1 or TRBD2 (5 bases each). The CDR3 totals 16 residues. Germline CDR1 and CDR2: SNHLY and FYNNEI. V shed 6 bases and J shed 0 bases, with 18 bases lying between them. The CDR3 loop reads CASSGVTGDPSYEQYF. In DNA form, the CDR3 reads TGTGCCAGCAGCGGTGTTACTGGGGACCCCTCCTACGAGCAGTACTTC. The entire variable domain, with the rest obtained from reference TRBV2 and TRBJ2-7, is as follows: EPEVTQTPSHQVTQMGQEVILRCVPISNHLYFYWYRQILGQKVEFLVSFYNNEISEKSEIFDDQFSVERPDGSNFTLKIRSTKLEDSAMYFCASSGVTGDPSYEQYFGPGTRLTVT.

V is TRBV27 and J is TRBJ2-3; 7 bases fit TRBD1. From germline, CDR1 is MNHEY and CDR2 SMNVEV (reference sequence). The CDR3 totals 17 residues. V lost 3 bases, J lost 0 bases, and 9 bases stayed unmatched. CDR3 residues: CASSFDRVQGSTDTQYF. The CDR3, as DNA: TGTGCCAGCAGTTTTGACAGGGTGCAGGGTAGCACAGATACGCAGTATTTT.

The J gene is TRBJ2-2, the V gene TRBV15, with unresolved D. CDR3 length: 15 amino acids. Trimming stripped 3 bases from V and 4 bases from J, with 12 bases between. The germline V gene encodes CDR1 LNHNV and CDR2 YYDKDF (reference sequence). Here the CDR3 reads CATSSNIRATGELFF. CDR3 DNA: TGTGCCACCAGCAGTAACATTAGGGCCACCGGGGAGCTGTTTTTT.

This chain uses TRBV28 with TRBJ1-2; D gene unclear. Germline CDR1 MDHEN, CDR2 SYDVKM. This CDR3 is 13 amino acids long. V was clipped by 7 bases and J by 11 bases, with 20 bases between them. The CDR3 is CASITPGTKGYTF. In DNA form, the CDR3 reads TGTGCCAGCATCACGCCGGGAACCAAGGGTTACACCTTC.